This TCR beta chain was observed in a study of blood T cell repertoires in COVID-19 (TCRdb year 2020). Notes on the research overall: Collaborator samples came from the United States, Italy and Spain and covered acute and convalescent phases of COVID-19. The dataset comprised deeply sampled blood TCRbeta repertoires from subjects exposed to, actively infected with, or recovered from COVID-19. Nearly every sample came with metadata listing a de-identified subject ID, COVID-19 status, age in years and sex. Samples came from the ongoing ImmuneRACE study (first 160 participants) plus 1,254 subjects from 6 global collaborators. A freely available public database, intended as a resource for researchers studying the immune response to SARS-CoV-2, is where the repertoires were released. Where HLA class I and class II types were available, the types were taken from metadata supplied by the sample provider, not from assay-based typing. The material from the prospective study consisted of cDNA or gDNA derived from T cells, B-cell-depleted T cells, or PBMCs. The study at large found these results: How much clinical and demographic metadata was included differed by source and by participant, and the metadata was provided uncurated.

The immunoSEQ Assay, a bias-controlled multiplex PCR, was used to amplify TCRbeta CDR3 regions from genomic DNA. Processing in the source paper ran as follows. The number of nucleated cells in each sample was estimated from the amplification of reference gene primers within the assay. Sequence reads were collapsed and filtered to measure the absolute abundance of every unique TCRbeta CDR3 rearrangement. For each sample, productive Simpson clonality was calculated by taking the square root of Simpson's diversity index across productive rearrangements. The source is immuneACCESS, and TCRdb retained only in-frame sequences with V and J called. Part of the clones is not carried over; for the studies checked, unresolved V genes explain less than half of this, and the remainder is unexplained. V and J calls and clone size are those listed in that table; D and trimming were worked out from the DNA. The sample table lists under 200,000 clones, roughly 90% of them with a count of one. The top ten clones comprise 5% to 8.5% of the sample.

The CDR3, cysteine through phenylalanine, is 13 amino acids long. Just the 39-base CDR3 DNA is kept, in frame starting at base 1. CDR1 and CDR2 were assigned from the germline V gene (reference sequence) as LGHDT and YNNKEL. V drops 4 bases and J drops 7 bases, leaving 11 bases in between. Notes on this clone: No antigen is known for it. No base-level quality is on record; no much larger clone is a single base apart.

Enrolling through a virtual design, the prospective study's participants ranged in age from roughly 18 to 90 years and lived across around 25 United States geographic areas. In the prospective study, participants were assigned to cohorts based on the clinical history participants reported in a screening survey and a study questionnaire. Recovered participants in ImmuneRACE Cohort 3 were defined by two consecutive negative NP/OP PCR tests, clearance by a healthcare professional, or resolution of symptoms. In the prospective study, whole blood, serum and a nasopharyngeal or oropharyngeal swab were collected from each participant by mobile phlebotomists. Additional blood draws and questionnaires over an approximately 2-month period could optionally be provided by prospective study participants. Before DNA extraction, prospective study blood samples were shipped either frozen or at room temperature.

The source material was PBMCs or T cells enriched from blood (not recorded which). This chain is built from TRBV3-1 (or the pseudogene TRBV3-2) and TRBJ2-1, and the D gene may be TRBD2, 5 bases matching. This receptor was obtained from a woman in her forties or fifties who had recovered from COVID-19. The CDR3 in this case is CASSPGLRNEQFF. The DNA sequence is TGTGCCAGCAGCCCAGGACTGAGGAATGAGCAGTTCTTC.